This T cell receptor (beta chain) was observed in a study of shared clonotypes between healthy human individuals (dated by TCRdb to 2018 to 2020). Looking at the study overall: Two women and three men aged 18 to 49 years were included in the cohort. Per donor, three plates each were used for CD4 naive and CD4 memory, two for CD8 naive, and one for CD8 memory. To estimate repertoire size and how much clonotype sharing occurs between individuals, the study deeply sequenced the blood TCR repertoires of roughly 5 healthy adults. Libraries were prepared and TCR repertoires were sequenced by different laboratories using diverse techniques, in order to increase sequencing depth and limit assay-specific biases. Each donor's leukapheresis produced roughly between roughly 0.94 and 9.5 billion PBMCs.

General findings and caveats noted by the study authors: Around 5% of naive CD4, more than 3% of naive CD8, about 2.1% of memory CD4, and approximately 0.39% of memory CD8 clonotypes were shared across a few donors. Naive subsets generally had larger estimated clonotype richness than memory subsets. Incomplete sequencing was indicated by rarefaction of sorted-subset datasets, despite the large sequencing depth. Compared with non-shared clonotypes, the clonotypes found in all four sorted-subset donors had higher generation probabilities. Sampling was restricted to blood, and TCR repertoires in tissue are likely to differ from TCR repertoires in blood. Based on pairwise subsampling, the degree of clonotype sharing among donors was expected to be affected by sequencing depth. The small number of donors limited the genetic and exposure-history diversity represented.

Spanning cysteine to phenylalanine, the CDR3 consists of 14 amino acids. CDR3 DNA is the only sequence kept; it has 42 bases, read in frame from the first base. V gives up 7 bases and J gives up 5 bases, and the segment between their germline ends measures 14 bases. Via the germline V gene (reference sequence), CDR1 is MNHNY and CDR2 SVGAGI. TCR CDR3 regions were amplified from genomic DNA by multiplex PCR using the deep immunoSEQ assay. Extracted genomic DNA from each cell subset was spread evenly across all wells of several immunoSEQ 96-well plates, with each plate serving as a replicate. For sorted subsets, each replicate PCR was loaded with 200 to 250 ng genomic DNA, equivalent to 25,000 to 30,000 T cell genomes. Purified libraries were quantified with a Qubit 3.0 fluorometer, sized on a Bioanalyzer 2100, and re-quantified with the KAPA Library Quantification kit. Each immunoSEQ 96-well plate was sequenced on its own single-read 150-cycle Illumina NextSeq 550 flow cell. The study's own analysis went as follows. Because the immunoSEQ output included only junctional sequences and no quality scores, the filtering could not be the same as the filtering used for full-length reads. To assign V/J genes and CDR3, sequences were annotated against IMGT germline references using PyIR, a Python wrapper for IgBLAST v1.9. Reads with weak V/J assignments (E-value above 1e-6), missing CDR3, stop codons, out-of-frame junctions, or ambiguous translated residues were removed. V3J clonotypes were defined as sequences sharing an identical inferred V gene, J gene, and CDR3 amino acid sequence. The percentage overlap between two repertoires was calculated by dividing the number of shared unique clonotypes by the size of the smaller repertoire. Repertoire richness was assessed with RTK rarefaction, the Chao1 estimator, and Recon v2.1 estimates of unobserved clonotypes. OLGA was used to compute generation probabilities for all TCRbeta clonotypes that the gDNA method yielded from a few donors. The source is immuneACCESS, and TCRdb retained only in-frame sequences with V and J called. Part of the clones is not carried over; for the studies checked, unresolved V genes explain less than half of this, and the remainder is unexplained. That table supplies the V and J calls and clone size; D and trimming were determined from the DNA. The sample yields millions of clones; roughly 94% were counted once. Roughly 0.13% of the sample goes to the ten largest clones.

A remark on this clone: The specificity of this receptor is unknown. Base qualities were left out, and no much larger clone turns up one base away.

Donors were healthy HIV-negative adults with no recently reported acute infections or vaccinations. All donors were Caucasian adults living in Nashville, Tennessee, USA. CD4+ T cells were enriched by magnetic negative selection; naive cells were then positively selected on CD45RA, and the negative fraction formed the memory subset. Blood was obtained by leukapheresis, after which PBMCs were separated by Ficoll-Histopaque density gradient centrifugation and cryopreserved in liquid nitrogen vapor phase. Analytical flow cytometry was used to check the purity and quantity of every magnetically sorted T cell population. Each sorted fraction had its genomic DNA isolated and then quantified by UV absorbance on a Nanodrop 2000c.

The rearranged segments are TRBV6-6 and TRBJ1-4, with the D segment identity uncertain. Sequencing used naive CD4+ T cells sorted from blood. What the cell subset or site label conveys for this sample: CD45RA+ positively selected. This TCR derives from a man aged 18 to 30 in good health. This receptor has the CDR3 CASTNSGRNEKLFF. In nucleotides, the sequence is TGTGCCAGCACCAACAGCGGGAGAAATGAAAAACTGTTTTTT.